The rows below give T cell receptor beta chains drawn from one sample of a study of identical twins' blood T cells. From the 5' RACE reads, TCRdb called clonotypes with MiXCR, one entry per CDR3 protein. The table includes 300,000 to 450,000 distinct CDR3 sequences, more than 25% detected once. Sequenced material: PBMCs. These receptor sequences come from a woman aged 18-49 years in good health. CDR3s include the opening cysteine and the closing phenylalanine or tryptophan. The order of the fields is clone size, J gene, D gene, V gene, CDR3 protein, CDR3 DNA. D genes are given only for firm matches. Clone size is not always given. Where it is, it says once, few, many or a class for expanded clones.

many	TRBJ1-1	.	TRBV7-9	CASSLLGREAFF	TGTGCCAGCAGCTTATTGGGTCGAGAAGCTTTCTTT
few	TRBJ1-2	TRBD1	TRBV6-4	CASSDSPDRANGYTF	TGTGCCAGCAGTGACAGCCCAGACAGGGCTAATGGCTACACCTTC
.	TRBJ1-4	.	TRBV7-9	CASTGVGGNEKLFF	TGTGCCAGCACCGGAGTCGGGGGTAATGAAAAACTGTTTTTT
.	TRBJ1-3	.	TRBV19	CASSIRSPGSSGNTIYF	TGTGCCAGTAGTATCAGGTCTCCGGGCAGCTCTGGAAACACCATATATTTT
.	TRBJ1-2	TRBD1	TRBV12-3/TRBV12-4	CATPRASSGTANYGYTF	TGTGCCACACCGCGCGCTTCCTCCGGGACAGCGAACTATGGCTACACCTTC
many	TRBJ1-1	TRBD1	TRBV9	CASSVTGADTEAFF	TGTGCCAGCAGCGTGACAGGGGCGGACACTGAAGCTTTCTTT
.	TRBJ2-7	.	TRBV6-2/TRBV6-3	CTSSLPGIQTYEQCF	TGTACCAGCAGCCTACCCGGGATCCAAACCTACGAGCAGTGCTTC
.	TRBJ1-1	TRBD1	TRBV5-1	CASRVTGGSMNTEAFF	TGCGCCAGCAGAGTCACAGGGGGAAGCATGAACACTGAAGCTTTCTTT
once	TRBJ1-2	.	TRBV9	CASSAGDTAYYGYTF	TGTGCCAGCAGCGCAGGGGATACAGCCTACTATGGCTACACCTTC
few	TRBJ1-1	.	TRBV12-3/TRBV12-4	CASSFEPTEAFF	TGTGCCAGCAGCTTTGAACCAACTGAAGCTTTCTTT
.	TRBJ1-3	.	TRBV5-1	CASSDGQSSGNTIYF	TGCGCCAGCAGTGATGGACAGTCCTCTGGAAACACCATATATTTT
.	TRBJ2-7	.	TRBV5-1	CASSSPGHQTYEQYF	TGCGCCAGCAGTTCGCCGGGACACCAAACCTACGAGCAGTACTTC
few	TRBJ2-7	.	TRBV28	CASSTPGASPYEQYF	TGTGCCAGCAGTACCCCGGGAGCCTCACCCTACGAGCAGTACTTC
.	TRBJ2-2	.	TRBV19	CASSTQSGTGELFF	TGTGCCAGTAGTACCCAAAGTGGGACCGGGGAGCTGTTTTTT
.	TRBJ2-1	.	TRBV6-2/TRBV6-3	CASNPDGGSYNEQFF	TGTGCCAGCAACCCGGACGGGGGCTCCTACAATGAGCAGTTCTTC
once	TRBJ2-3	TRBD1	TRBV4-2	CASSQGGQGADTQYF	TGTGCCAGCAGCCAGGGAGGACAGGGGGCAGATACGCAGTATTTT
.	TRBJ2-7	.	TRBV19	CASSTLPYEQYF	TGTGCCAGTAGCACCCTACCCTACGAGCAGTACTTC
.	TRBJ2-1	TRBD1	TRBV5-6	CASSFRDRVHEQFF	TGTGCCAGCAGCTTCCGGGACAGGGTCCATGAGCAGTTCTTC
few	TRBJ1-2	.	TRBV6-1	CASQSGTEKYGYTF	TGTGCCAGCCAGTCAGGGACGGAGAAGTATGGCTACACCTTC
few	TRBJ2-3	.	TRBV20-1	CSASSRGGTQYF	TGCAGTGCTAGTTCCAGGGGAGGGACCCAGTATTTT
few	TRBJ2-3	.	TRBV20-1	CSASAGLGTDTQYF	TGCAGTGCTAGTGCGGGACTGGGCACAGATACGCAGTATTTT
few	TRBJ1-2	.	TRBV13	CASSYREANYGYTF	TGTGCCAGCAGCTACCGGGAAGCTAACTATGGCTACACCTTC
.	TRBJ2-2	.	TRBV6-2/TRBV6-3	CASSYHFGGSTGELFF	TGTGCCAGCAGTTACCACTTCGGAGGCTCCACCGGGGAGCTGTTTTTT
.	TRBJ2-2	TRBD2	TRBV6-1	CASRILARVTGELFF	TGTGCCAGCAGGATACTAGCGAGGGTAACCGGGGAGCTGTTTTTT
few	TRBJ1-1	.	TRBV13	CASSLYGANTEAFF	TGTGCCAGCAGCTTGTACGGGGCGAACACTGAAGCTTTCTTT
.	TRBJ2-2	.	TRBV5-1	CASDHGRGTGELFF	TGCGCCAGCGATCATGGTCGGGGTACCGGGGAGCTGTTTTTT
.	TRBJ1-2	.	TRBV27	CASSSGGGNYGYTF	TGTGCCAGCAGTTCCGGCGGGGGGAACTATGGCTACACCTTC